These T cell receptor beta chains were read from a single sample in a study of T cell repertoires in cytomegalovirus infection. Via MiXCR, TCRdb re-called the reads, giving one row per CDR3 protein. The sample contains around 140,000 distinct CDR3 sequences, 5.5% to 7% of which appear only once. The sample taken for sequencing was PBMCs. These receptors were taken from a human donor in good health (CMV status not recorded). Some clones in this sample may be carry-over from other donors' samples. Both conserved end residues are part of each CDR3. The D gene is left open where the match is weak. Clone size is given for some rows only: seen once, a few or many times, or a class if the clone is expanded.

j_call: TRBJ2-3
clone_size: .
d_call: TRBD2
v_call: TRBV20-1
cdr3_nt: TGCAGTGCTAGGGGGACTAGCGGAGATACGCAGTATTTT
cdr3_aa: CSARGTSGDTQYF

j_call: TRBJ2-1
clone_size: many
d_call: TRBD2
v_call: TRBV4-1
cdr3_nt: TGCGCCAGCAGCAGCCCCCGGGGGGGCGTCTACAATGAGCAGTTCTTC
cdr3_aa: CASSSPRGGVYNEQFF

j_call: TRBJ1-2
clone_size: many
d_call: .
v_call: TRBV7-2
cdr3_nt: TGTGCCAGCAGCTTAGCAAAGGGCCCCTACGGCTACACCTTC
cdr3_aa: CASSLAKGPYGYTF

j_call: TRBJ2-5
clone_size: many
d_call: .
v_call: TRBV7-2
cdr3_nt: TGTGCCAGCAGCGAAGTAGGGGGGGCTGAACAAGAGACCCAGTACTTC
cdr3_aa: CASSEVGGAEQETQYF

j_call: TRBJ2-2
clone_size: many
d_call: .
v_call: TRBV25-1
cdr3_nt: TGTGCCAGCAGTGAACAGGGGCCTGACGCCGGGGAGCTGTTTTTT
cdr3_aa: CASSEQGPDAGELFF

j_call: TRBJ1-3
clone_size: many
d_call: .
v_call: TRBV9
cdr3_nt: TGTGCCAGCAGCGTCCGGGACGGATTCTCTGGAAACACCATATATTTT
cdr3_aa: CASSVRDGFSGNTIYF

j_call: TRBJ1-1
clone_size: many
d_call: TRBD1
v_call: TRBV19
cdr3_nt: TGTGCCAGTAGTATAAACAGGGGGCGGATTCGGACTGAAGCTTTCTTT
cdr3_aa: CASSINRGRIRTEAFF

j_call: TRBJ1-4
clone_size: few
d_call: .
v_call: TRBV4-1
cdr3_nt: TGCGCCAGCAGCCAAGACGCCACAGGAACTGGGGAAAAACTGTTTTTT
cdr3_aa: CASSQDATGTGEKLFF

j_call: TRBJ2-2
clone_size: many
d_call: .
v_call: TRBV6-2/TRBV6-3
cdr3_nt: TGTGCCAGCATCGCACAGAACACCGGGGAGCTGTTTTTT
cdr3_aa: CASIAQNTGELFF

j_call: TRBJ2-1
clone_size: many
d_call: TRBD2
v_call: TRBV20-1
cdr3_nt: TGCAGTGTTCAAACTAGCGGGGGTTACAATGAGCAGTTCTTC
cdr3_aa: CSVQTSGGYNEQFF

j_call: TRBJ1-4
clone_size: many
d_call: .
v_call: TRBV19
cdr3_nt: TGTGCCAGTATTAAACAGGGCGGAGAAAAACTGTTTTTT
cdr3_aa: CASIKQGGEKLFF

j_call: TRBJ1-2
clone_size: few
d_call: .
v_call: TRBV20-1
cdr3_nt: TGCAGTGCTAGAGATCCGACCTCACGCGGGACCTATGGCTACACCTTC
cdr3_aa: CSARDPTSRGTYGYTF

j_call: TRBJ1-3
clone_size: .
d_call: .
v_call: TRBV6-1
cdr3_nt: TGTGCCAGCAGTGACGCGCCGGGAAACACCATATATTTT
cdr3_aa: CASSDAPGNTIYF

j_call: TRBJ1-3
clone_size: many
d_call: .
v_call: TRBV19
cdr3_nt: TGTGCCAGTAGTCCCCGCATAAGCTCCTCTGGAAACACCATATATTTT
cdr3_aa: CASSPRISSSGNTIYF

j_call: TRBJ2-1
clone_size: few
d_call: .
v_call: TRBV10-3
cdr3_nt: TGTGCCATAAGGGGGGGTAATGAGCAGTTCTTC
cdr3_aa: CAIRGGNEQFF

j_call: TRBJ1-4
clone_size: many
d_call: .
v_call: TRBV7-9
cdr3_nt: TGTGCCAGCAGCGCAGGACAGATTAATGAAAAACTGTTTTTT
cdr3_aa: CASSAGQINEKLFF

j_call: TRBJ2-3
clone_size: many
d_call: .
v_call: TRBV6-2/TRBV6-3
cdr3_nt: TGTGCCAGCAGTCGAGACAGGAGCACAGATACGCAGTATTTT
cdr3_aa: CASSRDRSTDTQYF

j_call: TRBJ2-1
clone_size: many
d_call: .
v_call: TRBV7-2
cdr3_nt: TGTGCCAGCAGCTTCGGGACCTTTGAGGAGCAGTTCTTC
cdr3_aa: CASSFGTFEEQFF

j_call: TRBJ1-1
clone_size: .
d_call: TRBD1
v_call: TRBV29-1
cdr3_nt: TGCAGCGTTTGGGTTATGACAGGGGGGGCTTTCTTT
cdr3_aa: CSVWVMTGGAFF

j_call: TRBJ1-4
clone_size: .
d_call: .
v_call: TRBV30
cdr3_nt: TGTGCCTGGAGGGTAGGGATGAATGAAAAACTGTTTTTT
cdr3_aa: CAWRVGMNEKLFF

j_call: TRBJ2-6
clone_size: .
d_call: .
v_call: TRBV19
cdr3_nt: TGTGCCAGTAGTGGACGATTGAGCTCTGGGGCCAACGTCCTGACTTTC
cdr3_aa: CASSGRLSSGANVLTF

j_call: TRBJ2-1
clone_size: many
d_call: .
v_call: TRBV7-9
cdr3_nt: TGTGCCAGCAGCTTATCCGGGGGGCCCTACAATGAGCAGTTCTTC
cdr3_aa: CASSLSGGPYNEQFF

j_call: TRBJ2-1
clone_size: many
d_call: .
v_call: TRBV7-7
cdr3_nt: TGTGCCAGCAGCTTAGCGGGGGTGAACAATGAGCAGTTCTTC
cdr3_aa: CASSLAGVNNEQFF

j_call: TRBJ1-4
clone_size: many
d_call: .
v_call: TRBV6-2/TRBV6-3
cdr3_nt: TGTGCCAGCACCCTAACGGCAACTAATGAAAAACTGTTTTTT
cdr3_aa: CASTLTATNEKLFF

j_call: TRBJ2-3
clone_size: .
d_call: TRBD2
v_call: TRBV7-6
cdr3_nt: TGTGCCAGCAGCTTAGCCCGACCGGGACTAGCGGGGGCGGAAGATACGCAGTATTTT
cdr3_aa: CASSLARPGLAGAEDTQYF

j_call: TRBJ2-6
clone_size: many
d_call: TRBD1
v_call: TRBV7-2
cdr3_nt: TGTGCCAGCAGCTTAGGGGGGCCGCGGGGCAGGGGGCGATCTGGGGCCAACGTCCTGACTTTC
cdr3_aa: CASSLGGPRGRGRSGANVLTF

j_call: TRBJ1-2
clone_size: many
d_call: TRBD1
v_call: TRBV20-1
cdr3_nt: TGCAGTGCTAAAGGGACAGAAGCTAACTATGGCTACACCTTC
cdr3_aa: CSAKGTEANYGYTF

j_call: TRBJ1-2
clone_size: many
d_call: TRBD1
v_call: TRBV11-2
cdr3_nt: TGTGCCAGCAGCTCTCAGGGGGCGCGAAATGGCTACACCTTC
cdr3_aa: CASSSQGARNGYTF

j_call: TRBJ2-7
clone_size: few
d_call: TRBD2
v_call: TRBV5-4
cdr3_nt: TGTGCCAGCAGCTTGCTCCATCTAGCGGGGGTGCTTTACGAGCAGTACTTC
cdr3_aa: CASSLLHLAGVLYEQYF

j_call: TRBJ2-3
clone_size: .
d_call: .
v_call: TRBV2
cdr3_nt: TGTGCCAGCAGTGAGGGGGCCCTCTATACGTCGCAGTATTTT
cdr3_aa: CASSEGALYTSQYF

j_call: TRBJ2-7
clone_size: few
d_call: TRBD1
v_call: TRBV20-1
cdr3_nt: TGCAGTGCTAGACTGCCCCGGAACAGGGGCTACTCCTACGAGCAGTACTTC
cdr3_aa: CSARLPRNRGYSYEQYF

j_call: TRBJ2-7
clone_size: .
d_call: TRBD1
v_call: TRBV20-1
cdr3_nt: TGCAGTGCTAGATCCCCAAGTGGACAGGGCGGGCAGTACTTC
cdr3_aa: CSARSPSGQGGQYF

j_call: TRBJ2-5
clone_size: .
d_call: .
v_call: TRBV3-1
cdr3_nt: TGTGCCAGCAGCCACCACACGTACCAAGAGACCCAGTACTTC
cdr3_aa: CASSHHTYQETQYF

j_call: TRBJ2-5
clone_size: many
d_call: TRBD2
v_call: TRBV20-1
cdr3_nt: TGCAGTGCTAGACTAGCGGGAAGCCAAGAGACCCAGTACTTC
cdr3_aa: CSARLAGSQETQYF

j_call: TRBJ2-1
clone_size: .
d_call: .
v_call: TRBV5-1
cdr3_nt: TGCGCCAGCAGGGTTAACGACAATGAGCAGTTCTTC
cdr3_aa: CASRVNDNEQFF

j_call: TRBJ1-1
clone_size: many
d_call: .
v_call: TRBV28
cdr3_nt: TGTGCCAGCAGTGCAAGGAGGGGGACTGAAGCTTTCTTT
cdr3_aa: CASSARRGTEAFF

j_call: TRBJ2-1
clone_size: many
d_call: TRBD2
v_call: TRBV7-2
cdr3_nt: TGTGCCAGCAGCCCGCCGGGACTAGCGGGGGTTGGGTGGCAGTTCTTC
cdr3_aa: CASSPPGLAGVGWQFF

j_call: TRBJ1-2
clone_size: .
d_call: .
v_call: TRBV4-2
cdr3_nt: TGTGCCAGCAGCCAAGATTCGGATGGCTACACCTTC
cdr3_aa: CASSQDSDGYTF

j_call: TRBJ2-3
clone_size: few
d_call: TRBD2
v_call: TRBV20-1
cdr3_nt: TGCAGTGCTAGGATAGCGGGGGGAGCGTACGATACGCAGTATTTT
cdr3_aa: CSARIAGGAYDTQYF

j_call: TRBJ2-3
clone_size: few
d_call: TRBD2
v_call: TRBV5-4
cdr3_nt: TGTGCCAGCAAAATTAGCGGGGGAGAGGCAGATACGCAGTATTTT
cdr3_aa: CASKISGGEADTQYF

j_call: TRBJ2-7
clone_size: .
d_call: TRBD2
v_call: TRBV7-3
cdr3_nt: TGTGCCAGCAGCCTGGCTAGCGGGGCCCACTACGAGCAGTACTTC
cdr3_aa: CASSLASGAHYEQYF

j_call: TRBJ1-2
clone_size: .
d_call: .
v_call: TRBV12-3/TRBV12-4
cdr3_nt: TGTGCCAGCAGCGGCCTCTACACCTTC
cdr3_aa: CASSGLYTF

j_call: TRBJ1-1
clone_size: many
d_call: TRBD1
v_call: TRBV7-2
cdr3_nt: TGTGCCAGCAGCCGATCGACAGGGAACGCTGAAGCTTTCTTT
cdr3_aa: CASSRSTGNAEAFF

j_call: TRBJ1-2
clone_size: many
d_call: .
v_call: TRBV11-2
cdr3_nt: TGTGCCAGCAGCTTAGTTCGAGAAAGCTACACCTTC
cdr3_aa: CASSLVRESYTF

j_call: TRBJ1-6
clone_size: few
d_call: .
v_call: TRBV7-9
cdr3_nt: TGTGCCAGCAGCTCCGCCGGGAATTCACCCCTCCACTTT
cdr3_aa: CASSSAGNSPLHF

j_call: TRBJ1-1
clone_size: few
d_call: .
v_call: TRBV7-2
cdr3_nt: TGTGCCAGCATCCGTTTGACTGAAGCTTTCTTT
cdr3_aa: CASIRLTEAFF

j_call: TRBJ2-3
clone_size: many
d_call: .
v_call: TRBV7-2
cdr3_nt: TGTGCCAGCAGCTTAGTGGTCCGTAGCACAGATACGCAGTATTTT
cdr3_aa: CASSLVVRSTDTQYF

j_call: TRBJ2-1
clone_size: many
d_call: .
v_call: TRBV7-7
cdr3_nt: TGTGCCAGCAGCTTAGGTCCAACCGGGTACAATGAGCAGTTCTTC
cdr3_aa: CASSLGPTGYNEQFF

j_call: TRBJ1-2
clone_size: few
d_call: TRBD1
v_call: TRBV20-1
cdr3_nt: TGCAGTGCTAGAGATACGACAGGGTCCTATGGCTACACCTTC
cdr3_aa: CSARDTTGSYGYTF

j_call: TRBJ1-4
clone_size: many
d_call: .
v_call: TRBV2
cdr3_nt: TGTGCCAGCAGTGAAGGGATCCGTGAAAAACTGTTTTTT
cdr3_aa: CASSEGIREKLFF

j_call: TRBJ1-6
clone_size: many
d_call: .
v_call: TRBV10-3
cdr3_nt: TGTGCCATCAGTGAGAATCTGGGATTAGATAATTCACCCCTCCACTTT
cdr3_aa: CAISENLGLDNSPLHF

j_call: TRBJ2-3
clone_size: .
d_call: TRBD2
v_call: TRBV4-3
cdr3_nt: TGCGCCAGCAGCCAAGCTCCCCAACTAGCGGGGGCCCGCACAGATACGCAGTATTTT
cdr3_aa: CASSQAPQLAGARTDTQYF

j_call: TRBJ2-3
clone_size: many
d_call: .
v_call: TRBV7-2
cdr3_nt: TGTGCCAGCAGCTTAGGGGTTAGCGGAACCGCAGATACGCAGTATTTT
cdr3_aa: CASSLGVSGTADTQYF

j_call: TRBJ2-1
clone_size: many
d_call: .
v_call: TRBV11-2
cdr3_nt: TGTGCCAGCAGCCCCAGGTGGGATAGTTACAATGAGCAGTTCTTC
cdr3_aa: CASSPRWDSYNEQFF

j_call: TRBJ1-3
clone_size: .
d_call: .
v_call: TRBV7-3
cdr3_nt: TGTGCCAGCAGCTTAGTTACGGTCGGAAACACCATATATTTT
cdr3_aa: CASSLVTVGNTIYF

j_call: TRBJ2-1
clone_size: many
d_call: .
v_call: TRBV19
cdr3_nt: TGTGCCAGTAGTACCTATGATAGCTCCTACAATGAGCAGTTCTTC
cdr3_aa: CASSTYDSSYNEQFF

j_call: TRBJ2-7
clone_size: .
d_call: .
v_call: TRBV9
cdr3_nt: TGTGCCAGCAGCGTAGAACCGGGCTCCTACGAGCAGTACTTC
cdr3_aa: CASSVEPGSYEQYF

j_call: TRBJ2-7
clone_size: .
d_call: TRBD2
v_call: TRBV11-3
cdr3_nt: TGTGCCAGCAGCCGGGGACTAGCGGATCCCTACGAGCAGTACTTC
cdr3_aa: CASSRGLADPYEQYF

j_call: TRBJ2-5
clone_size: many
d_call: TRBD1
v_call: TRBV12-3/TRBV12-4
cdr3_nt: TGTGCCAGCAAAGACGGGACAGGTTTGAGAGAGACCCAGTACTTC
cdr3_aa: CASKDGTGLRETQYF

j_call: TRBJ2-2
clone_size: .
d_call: .
v_call: TRBV19
cdr3_nt: TGTGCCAGTAGTATAGAAGGACCGATCGCTGGGATGGCCGGGGAGCTGTTTTTT
cdr3_aa: CASSIEGPIAGMAGELFF